This TCR beta chain was captured by sequencing in a study of T cell repertoires in cytomegalovirus infection (dated by TCRdb to between 2019 and 2020). A note on the overall study: Peptide stimulations targeted recently identified HLA-C-restricted CMV epitopes, whose presentation resists viral immunomodulation, together with well-studied HLA-B-restricted epitopes. Donor HLA type was relevant to the analysis, because carriage of CMV infection together with the matching HLA type was indicated by public TCR beta signatures.

What the treatment or condition label conveys for this sample: in vitro stimulation with specific CMV peptide epitopes to enrich CMV-specific T cells. The CDR1 and CDR2 encoded by the germline V gene are SGHVS and FNYEAQ. From its cysteine to its phenylalanine, the CDR3 spans 18 amino acids. The read is trimmed to its CDR3 DNA, 54 bases read in frame from base 1. Ends trimmed: V by 1 base, J by 0 bases; bases unmatched to a gene: 7. This sample was sequenced with an Illumina HiSeq 1500. TCRdb reprocessing: public reads trimmed at Q25 with fastp, clones called with MiXCR, in-frame beta chains kept. Every distinct CDR3 protein forms one entry, paired with its most common genes and DNA. The sample data list under 200,000 distinct CDR3 sequences, and about 20% of these were observed just once. The top ten clones comprise 20% to 30% of the sample. As for this clonotype: Its antigen is still unknown. Within one base of it there is no much larger clone, and no base qualities were kept.

Overall study results and their limits: The ex vivo response was dominated by HLA-C-restricted CMV-specific TCR beta clonotypes, which also provided the single most frequent clonotype in two of eight donors. Cumulative frequency of public TCR beta family members discriminated carriers of CMV infection plus the relevant HLA type in this cohort and an independent approximately 400-donor cohort.

The receptor chain draws on TRBV7-6 and TRBJ2-3; 10 bases in the middle match TRBD2. The sequence was collected from a human donor in good health (CMV status not recorded). Some clones in this sample may be carry-over from other donors' samples. The source material was CD8+ T cells from cultured PBMCs, sampled from culture after CMV antigen stimulation. For the CDR3, the sequence is CASSLGASGGASTDTQYF. Here is the DNA: TGTGCCAGCAGCTTAGGGGCTAGCGGGGGTGCTAGCACAGATACGCAGTATTTT.